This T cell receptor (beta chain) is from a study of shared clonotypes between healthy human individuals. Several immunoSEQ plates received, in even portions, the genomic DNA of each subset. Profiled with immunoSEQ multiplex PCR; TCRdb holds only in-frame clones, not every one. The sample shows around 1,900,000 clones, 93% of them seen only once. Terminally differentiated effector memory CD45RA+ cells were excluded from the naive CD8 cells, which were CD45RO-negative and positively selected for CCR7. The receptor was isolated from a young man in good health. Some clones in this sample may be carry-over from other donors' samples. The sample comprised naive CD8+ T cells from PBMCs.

The CDR3 reads CASSVGALNTEAFF. DNA of the CDR3: TGTGCCAGCAGCGTAGGGGCTCTGAACACTGAAGCTTTCTTT. The V call is TRBV9, the J call TRBJ1-1, with D unresolved. CDR1 and CDR2 from the germline V gene are SGDLS and YYNGEE. V lost 0 bases and J 0 bases, leaving 6 bases between the germline ends. This CDR3 spans 14 amino acids.